The T cell receptor (beta chain) described here comes from a study of shared clonotypes between healthy human individuals. Study results and limitations: All-four-donor shared clonotypes had higher generation probabilities than non-shared clonotypes did.

A note on this clone: Its antigen is not known.

Clones were sequenced by immunoSEQ multiplex PCR, and TCRdb holds only the in-frame ones, with some missing. In the table there are 650,000 to 700,000 clones, 90% of which are singletons. V lost 5 bases and J lost 2; bases outside the gene matches: 10. This CDR3 has 17 amino acids. Per germline, CDR1 SGHTA and CDR2 FQGNSA. The clonotype originates from a man between 18 and 35 years old in good health. Some clones in this sample may be carry-over from other donors' samples. The chain is built from TRBV7-2 and TRBJ2-2; 8 bases are a match to TRBD2. The sequencing sample was made of memory CD8+ T cells from PBMCs. Sample subset: CD45RO+ cells pooled with CCR7-negative TemRA cells. CDR3 bases: TGTGCCAGCAGCCCCCGGGGGTTAGCGGGAAACACCGGGGAGCTGTTTTTT. Residues: CASSPRGLAGNTGELFF.